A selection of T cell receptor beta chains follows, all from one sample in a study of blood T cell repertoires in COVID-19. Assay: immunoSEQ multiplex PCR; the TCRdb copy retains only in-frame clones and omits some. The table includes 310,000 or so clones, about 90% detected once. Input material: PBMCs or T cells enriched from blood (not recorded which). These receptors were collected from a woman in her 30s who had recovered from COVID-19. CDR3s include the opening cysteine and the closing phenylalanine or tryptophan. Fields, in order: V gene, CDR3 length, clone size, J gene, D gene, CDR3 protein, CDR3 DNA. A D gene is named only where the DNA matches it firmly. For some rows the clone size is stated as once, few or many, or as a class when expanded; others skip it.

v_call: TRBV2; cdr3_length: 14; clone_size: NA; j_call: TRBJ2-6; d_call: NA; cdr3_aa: CASSVYPGANVLTF; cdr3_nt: TGTGCCAGCAGTGTGTATCCCGGGGCCAACGTCCTGACTTTC
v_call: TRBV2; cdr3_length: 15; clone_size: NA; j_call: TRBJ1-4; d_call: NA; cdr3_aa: CASSVNRLENEKLFF; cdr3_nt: TGTGCCAGCAGTGTGAACAGGCTGGAGAATGAAAAACTGTTTTTT
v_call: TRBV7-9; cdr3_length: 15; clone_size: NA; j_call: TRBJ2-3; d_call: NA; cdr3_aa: CASSLLTRGTDTQYF; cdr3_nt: TGTGCCAGCAGCCTACTAACCAGGGGCACAGATACGCAGTATTTT
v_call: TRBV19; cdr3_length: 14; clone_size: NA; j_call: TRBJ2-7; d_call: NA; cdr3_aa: CASSRQDPSYEQYF; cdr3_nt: TGTGCCAGTAGTCGACAGGACCCCTCCTACGAGCAGTACTTC
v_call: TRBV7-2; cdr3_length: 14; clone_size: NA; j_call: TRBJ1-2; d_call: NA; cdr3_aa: CASSLGEINYGYTF; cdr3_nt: TGTGCCAGCAGCTTAGGAGAAATAAACTATGGCTACACCTTC
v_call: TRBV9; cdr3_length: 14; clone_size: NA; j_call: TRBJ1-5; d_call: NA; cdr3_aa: CASSTSGGGQPQHF; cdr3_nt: TGTGCCAGCAGCACCTCGGGTGGTGGTCAGCCCCAGCATTTT
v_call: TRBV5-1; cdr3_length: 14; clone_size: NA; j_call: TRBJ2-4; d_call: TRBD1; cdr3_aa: CASSRGQGENIQYF; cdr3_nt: TGCGCCAGCAGCCGGGGACAGGGGGAAAACATTCAGTACTTC
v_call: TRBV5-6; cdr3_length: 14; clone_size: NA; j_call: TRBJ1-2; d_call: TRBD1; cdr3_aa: CASSLSQGAYGYTF; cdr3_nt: TGTGCCAGCAGCTTGTCACAGGGGGCCTATGGCTACACCTTC
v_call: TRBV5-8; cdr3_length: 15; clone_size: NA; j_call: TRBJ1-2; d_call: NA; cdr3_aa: CASLHDATDFYGYTF; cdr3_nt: TGTGCCAGCCTTCATGATGCGACAGATTTTTATGGCTACACCTTC
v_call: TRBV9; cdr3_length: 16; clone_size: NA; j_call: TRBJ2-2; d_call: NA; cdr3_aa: CASSVVQGGNTGELFF; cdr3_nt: TGTGCCAGCAGCGTAGTGCAGGGGGGGAACACCGGGGAGCTGTTTTTT
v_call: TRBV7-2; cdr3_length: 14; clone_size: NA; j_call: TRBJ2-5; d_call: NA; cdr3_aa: CASSLTGDQETQYF; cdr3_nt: TGTGCCAGCAGCTTAACCGGGGACCAAGAGACCCAGTACTTC
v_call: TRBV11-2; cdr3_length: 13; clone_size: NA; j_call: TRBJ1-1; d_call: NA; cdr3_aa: CASSLETDTEAFF; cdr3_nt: TGTGCCAGCAGCTTAGAGACAGACACTGAAGCTTTCTTT
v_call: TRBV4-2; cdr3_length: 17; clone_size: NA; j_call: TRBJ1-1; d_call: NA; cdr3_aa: CASSQALGAGEDTEAFF; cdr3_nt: TGTGCCAGCAGCCAAGCCTTAGGCGCGGGGGAGGACACTGAAGCTTTCTTT
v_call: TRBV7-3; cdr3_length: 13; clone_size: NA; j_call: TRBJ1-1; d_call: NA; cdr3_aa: CASSLGLGTEAFF; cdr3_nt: TGTGCCAGCAGCTTAGGACTCGGCACTGAAGCTTTCTTT
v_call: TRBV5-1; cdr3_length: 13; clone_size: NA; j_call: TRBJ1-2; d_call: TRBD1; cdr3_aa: CASSAQGDYGYTF; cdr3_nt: TGCGCCAGCAGCGCACAGGGGGACTATGGCTACACCTTC
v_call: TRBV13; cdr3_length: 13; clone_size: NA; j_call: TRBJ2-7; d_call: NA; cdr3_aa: CASSRPGAYEQYF; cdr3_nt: TGTGCCAGCAGCCGGCCAGGGGCCTACGAGCAGTACTTC
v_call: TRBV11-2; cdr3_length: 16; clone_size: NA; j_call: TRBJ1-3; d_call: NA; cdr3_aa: CASSLDFGDSGNTIYF; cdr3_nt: TGTGCCAGCAGCTTAGATTTTGGAGACTCTGGAAACACCATATATTTT
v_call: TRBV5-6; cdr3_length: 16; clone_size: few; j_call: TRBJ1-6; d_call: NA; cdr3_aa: CASSYTGSVVGSPLHF; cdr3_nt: TGTGCCAGCAGCTACACGGGATCGGTGGTGGGGTCACCCCTCCACTTT
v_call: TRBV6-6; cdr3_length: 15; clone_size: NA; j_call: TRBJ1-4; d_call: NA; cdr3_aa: CASSYTSATNEKLFF; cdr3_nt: TGTGCCAGCAGTTACACTTCTGCAACTAATGAAAAACTGTTTTTT
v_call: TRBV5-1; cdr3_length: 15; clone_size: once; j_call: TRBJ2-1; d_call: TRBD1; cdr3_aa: CASSFSQGQSNEQFF; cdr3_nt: TGCGCCAGCAGCTTTTCCCAGGGACAGTCTAATGAGCAGTTCTTC
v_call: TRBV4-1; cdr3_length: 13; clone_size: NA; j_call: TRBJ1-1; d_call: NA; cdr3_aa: CASSQTGNTEAFF; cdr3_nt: TGCGCCAGCAGCCAGACAGGTAACACTGAAGCTTTCTTT
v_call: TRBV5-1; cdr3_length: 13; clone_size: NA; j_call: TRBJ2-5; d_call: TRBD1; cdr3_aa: CASSSGGEETQYF; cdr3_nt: TGCGCCAGCAGTTCAGGGGGTGAGGAGACCCAGTACTTC
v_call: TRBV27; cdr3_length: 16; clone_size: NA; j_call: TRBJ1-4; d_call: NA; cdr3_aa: CASSPGGGRPNEKLFF; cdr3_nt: TGTGCCAGCAGTCCAGGTGGGGGCAGGCCTAATGAAAAACTGTTTTTT
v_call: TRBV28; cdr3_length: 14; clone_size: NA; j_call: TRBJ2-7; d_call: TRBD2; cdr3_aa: CATETSGAAYEQYF; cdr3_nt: TGTGCCACAGAGACTAGCGGGGCAGCCTACGAGCAGTACTTC
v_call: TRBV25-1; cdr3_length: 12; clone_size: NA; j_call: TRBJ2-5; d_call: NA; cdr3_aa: CASSGPGETQYF; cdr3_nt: TGTGCCAGCAGTGGCCCCGGAGAGACCCAGTACTTC
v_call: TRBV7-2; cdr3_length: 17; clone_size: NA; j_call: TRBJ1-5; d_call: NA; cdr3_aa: CASSTQAQGNSNQPQHF; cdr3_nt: TGTGCCAGCAGCACCCAAGCGCAGGGGAATAGCAATCAGCCCCAGCATTTT
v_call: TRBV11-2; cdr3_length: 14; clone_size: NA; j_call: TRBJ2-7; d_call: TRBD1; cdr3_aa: CASSLIQGAGEQYF; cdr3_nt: TGTGCCAGCAGCTTAATCCAGGGGGCCGGCGAGCAGTACTTC
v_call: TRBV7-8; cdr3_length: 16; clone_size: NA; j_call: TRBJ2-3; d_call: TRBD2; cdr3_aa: CASSPSGGGSTDTQYF; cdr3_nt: TGTGCCAGCAGTCCTTCGGGCGGGGGTAGCACAGATACGCAGTATTTT
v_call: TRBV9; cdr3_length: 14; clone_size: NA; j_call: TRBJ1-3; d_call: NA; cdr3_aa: CASSPHPSGNTIYF; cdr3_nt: TGTGCCAGCAGCCCCCACCCTAGTGGAAACACCATATATTTT
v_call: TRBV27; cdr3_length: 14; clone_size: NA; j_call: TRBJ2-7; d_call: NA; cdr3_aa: CASSAGPSSYEQYF; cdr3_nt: TGTGCCAGCAGCGCGGGGCCCAGCTCCTACGAGCAGTACTTC
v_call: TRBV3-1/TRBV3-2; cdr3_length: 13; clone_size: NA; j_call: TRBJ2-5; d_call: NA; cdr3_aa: CASSPALGETQYF; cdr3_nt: TGTGCCAGCAGCCCGGCCCTCGGGGAGACCCAGTACTTC
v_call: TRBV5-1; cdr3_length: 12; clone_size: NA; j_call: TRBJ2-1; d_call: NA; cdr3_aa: CASSTPGGEQFF; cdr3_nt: TGCGCCAGCAGCACGCCCGGGGGTGAGCAGTTCTTC
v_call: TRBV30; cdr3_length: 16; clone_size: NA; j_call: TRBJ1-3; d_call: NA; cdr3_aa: CAWSGEPDHSGNTIYF; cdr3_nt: TGTGCCTGGAGTGGGGAGCCCGACCACTCTGGAAACACCATATATTTT
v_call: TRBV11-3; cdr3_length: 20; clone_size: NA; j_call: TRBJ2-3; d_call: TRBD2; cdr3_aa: CASSLALSGGFVGAPDTQYF; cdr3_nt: TGTGCCAGCAGCTTAGCTCTCAGCGGGGGGTTCGTGGGAGCGCCAGATACGCAGTATTTT
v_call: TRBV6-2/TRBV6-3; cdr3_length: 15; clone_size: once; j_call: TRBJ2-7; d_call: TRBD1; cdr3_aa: CASSSSGTGGYEQYF; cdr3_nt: TGTGCCAGCAGTTCCTCCGGGACAGGGGGTTACGAGCAGTACTTC
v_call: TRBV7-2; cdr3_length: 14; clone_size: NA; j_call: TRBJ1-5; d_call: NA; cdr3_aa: CASSPDRDDQPQHF; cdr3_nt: TGTGCCAGCAGCCCGGACAGAGACGATCAGCCCCAGCATTTT
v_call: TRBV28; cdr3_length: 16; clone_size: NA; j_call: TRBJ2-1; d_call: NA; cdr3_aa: CASTLGGGGFYNEQFF; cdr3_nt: TGTGCCAGCACCCTCGGAGGGGGGGGATTCTACAATGAGCAGTTCTTC
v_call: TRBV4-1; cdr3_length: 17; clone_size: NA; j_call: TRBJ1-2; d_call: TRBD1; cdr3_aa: CASSLGQQEYPNYGYTF; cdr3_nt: TGCGCCAGCAGCCTGGGACAGCAAGAATACCCTAACTATGGCTACACCTTC
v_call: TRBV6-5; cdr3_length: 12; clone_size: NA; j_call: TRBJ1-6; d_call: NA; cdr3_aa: CASGLVNSPLHF; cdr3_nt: TGTGCCAGCGGCCTAGTTAATTCACCCCTCCACTTT
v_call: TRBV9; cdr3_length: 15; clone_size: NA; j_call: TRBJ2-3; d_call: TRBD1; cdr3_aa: CASSPLDRYADTQYF; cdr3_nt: TGTGCCAGCAGCCCCCTGGACAGGTATGCAGATACGCAGTATTTT
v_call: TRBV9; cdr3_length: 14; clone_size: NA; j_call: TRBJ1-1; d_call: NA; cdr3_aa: CASSIDILNTEAFF; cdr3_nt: TGTGCCAGCAGCATCGACATACTGAACACTGAAGCTTTCTTT
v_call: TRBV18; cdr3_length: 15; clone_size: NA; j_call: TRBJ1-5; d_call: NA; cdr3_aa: CASSKGAGSNQPQHF; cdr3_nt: TGTGCCAGCTCAAAAGGGGCAGGGTCGAATCAGCCCCAGCATTTT
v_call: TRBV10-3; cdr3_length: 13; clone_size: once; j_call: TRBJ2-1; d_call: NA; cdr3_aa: CAISESLFDEQFF; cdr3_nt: TGTGCCATCAGTGAGTCCTTGTTCGATGAGCAGTTCTTC
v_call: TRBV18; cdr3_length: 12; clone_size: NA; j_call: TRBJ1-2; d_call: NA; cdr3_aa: CASSAGAYGYTF; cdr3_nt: TGTGCCAGCTCCGCCGGAGCGTATGGCTACACCTTC
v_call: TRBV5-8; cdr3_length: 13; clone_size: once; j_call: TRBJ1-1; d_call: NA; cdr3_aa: CASSLHTNTEAFF; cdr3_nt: TGTGCCAGCAGCTTACATACCAACACTGAAGCTTTCTTT
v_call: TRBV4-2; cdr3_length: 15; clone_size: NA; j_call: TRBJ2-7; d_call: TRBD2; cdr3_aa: CASSQLAGGPYEQYF; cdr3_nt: TGTGCCAGCAGCCAACTAGCGGGGGGCCCCTACGAGCAGTACTTC
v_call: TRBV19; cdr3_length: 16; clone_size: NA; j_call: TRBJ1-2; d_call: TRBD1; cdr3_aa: CASSYRTGPTNYGYTF; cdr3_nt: TGTGCCAGTAGTTATCGGACAGGGCCTACTAACTATGGCTACACCTTC
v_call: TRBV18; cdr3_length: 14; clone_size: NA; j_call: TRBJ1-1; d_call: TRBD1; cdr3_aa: CASLTGGIGAEAFF; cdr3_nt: TGTGCCAGTCTAACAGGGGGCATAGGGGCTGAAGCTTTCTTT
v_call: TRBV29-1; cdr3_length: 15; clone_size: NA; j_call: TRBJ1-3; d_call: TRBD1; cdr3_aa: CSVRDRTSSGNTIYF; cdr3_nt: TGCAGCGTTCGGGACAGGACGAGCTCTGGAAACACCATATATTTT
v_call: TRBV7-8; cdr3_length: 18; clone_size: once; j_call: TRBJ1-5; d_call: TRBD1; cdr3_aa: CASSQSRTGIFSNQPQHF; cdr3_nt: TGTGCCAGCAGCCAATCCCGGACAGGGATTTTTAGCAATCAGCCCCAGCATTTT
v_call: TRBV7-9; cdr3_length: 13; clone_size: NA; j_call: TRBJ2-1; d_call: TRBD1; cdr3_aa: CASFGQGANEQFF; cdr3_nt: TGTGCCAGTTTCGGACAGGGGGCCAATGAGCAGTTCTTC
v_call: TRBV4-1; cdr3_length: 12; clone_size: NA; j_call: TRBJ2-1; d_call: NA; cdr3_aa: CASSQDLALQFF; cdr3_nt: TGCGCCAGCAGCCAAGATCTAGCCCTACAGTTCTTC
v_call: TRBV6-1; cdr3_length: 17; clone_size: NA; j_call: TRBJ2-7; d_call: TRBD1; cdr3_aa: CASSGGQGRGSRYEQYF; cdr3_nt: TGTGCCAGCAGTGGGGGACAGGGCCGGGGTTCTCGCTACGAGCAGTACTTC
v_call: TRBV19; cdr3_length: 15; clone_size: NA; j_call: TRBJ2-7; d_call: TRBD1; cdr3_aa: CASTPTGAYYYEQYF; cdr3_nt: TGTGCCAGTACCCCTACAGGGGCATACTACTACGAGCAGTACTTC
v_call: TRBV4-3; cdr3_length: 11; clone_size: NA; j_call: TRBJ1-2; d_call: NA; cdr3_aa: CASGGGIGYTF; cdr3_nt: TGCGCCAGCGGGGGGGGAATTGGCTACACCTTC
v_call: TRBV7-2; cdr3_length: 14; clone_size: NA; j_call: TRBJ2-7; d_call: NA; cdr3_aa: CASSLAGGTYEQYF; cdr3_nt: TGTGCCAGCAGCTTAGCTGGGGGGACCTACGAGCAGTACTTC
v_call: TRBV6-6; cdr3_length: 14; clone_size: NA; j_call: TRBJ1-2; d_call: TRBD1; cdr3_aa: CASSWEDRSYGYTF; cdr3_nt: TGTGCCAGCAGCTGGGAGGACAGGAGCTATGGCTACACCTTC
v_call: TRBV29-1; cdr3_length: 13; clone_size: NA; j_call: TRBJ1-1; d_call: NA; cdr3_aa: CSVSNSNGAEAFF; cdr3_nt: TGCAGCGTTTCGAATTCGAACGGGGCTGAAGCTTTCTTT
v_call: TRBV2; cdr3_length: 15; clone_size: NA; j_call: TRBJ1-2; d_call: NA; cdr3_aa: CASYSGDGLKYGYTF; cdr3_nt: TGTGCCAGCTATAGCGGGGACGGACTGAAATATGGCTACACCTTC